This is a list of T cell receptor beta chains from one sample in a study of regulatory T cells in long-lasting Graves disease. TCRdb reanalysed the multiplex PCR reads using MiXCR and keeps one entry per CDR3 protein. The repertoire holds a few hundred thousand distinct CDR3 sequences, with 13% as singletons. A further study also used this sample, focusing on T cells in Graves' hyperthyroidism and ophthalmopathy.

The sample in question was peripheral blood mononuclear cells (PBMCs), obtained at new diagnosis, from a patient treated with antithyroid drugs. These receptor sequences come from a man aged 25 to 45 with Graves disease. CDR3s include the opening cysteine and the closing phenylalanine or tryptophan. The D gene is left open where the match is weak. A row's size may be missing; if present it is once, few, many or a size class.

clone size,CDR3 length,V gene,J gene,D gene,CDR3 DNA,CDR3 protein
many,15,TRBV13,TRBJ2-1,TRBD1,TGTGCCAGCAGCTCAAGAGGACAGGTTCGAAATGAGCAGTTCTTC,CASSSRGQVRNEQFF
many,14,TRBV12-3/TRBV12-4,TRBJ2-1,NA,TGTGCCAGCAGTTTAGCCGGCGGGGCGAATGAGCAGTTCTTC,CASSLAGGANEQFF
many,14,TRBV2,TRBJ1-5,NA,TGTGCCAGCAGTTACGGGTCCCCAAATCAGCCCCAGCATTTT,CASSYGSPNQPQHF
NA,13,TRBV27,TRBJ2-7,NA,TGTGCCAGCAGTTATGGGGGGGCGAGTGAGCAGTACTTC,CASSYGGASEQYF
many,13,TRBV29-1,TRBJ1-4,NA,TGCAGCGTTGGACTGGGGAGTGAGGAAAAACTGTTTTTT,CSVGLGSEEKLFF
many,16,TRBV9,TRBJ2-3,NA,TGTGCCAGCAGCGTAGGGGGTGTAGGAGGTACAGATACGCAGTATTTT,CASSVGGVGGTDTQYF
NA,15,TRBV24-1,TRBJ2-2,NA,TGTGCCACCAGTGATATTGTAGGGGCAACCGGGGAGCTGTTTTTT,CATSDIVGATGELFF
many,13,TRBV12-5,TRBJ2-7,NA,TGTGCTAGTGGTTTGTCTGCCACCTACGAGCAGTACTTC,CASGLSATYEQYF
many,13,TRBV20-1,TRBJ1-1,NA,TGCAGTGCTAGAGCCGGGACAAGGGCTTCAGCTTTCTTT,CSARAGTRASAFF
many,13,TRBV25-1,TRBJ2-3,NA,TGTGCCAGCAGCCATGTCATGGCAGATACGCAGTATTTT,CASSHVMADTQYF
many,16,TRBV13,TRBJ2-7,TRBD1,TGTGCCAGCAGCCCAAGTCTTGGGACAGGGGGCTACGAGCAGTACTTC,CASSPSLGTGGYEQYF
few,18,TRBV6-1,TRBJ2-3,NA,TGTGCCAGCAGTGATCCTATCGTTATGGCCGGAGGACCCAGGACGCAGTATTTT,CASSDPIVMAGGPRTQYF
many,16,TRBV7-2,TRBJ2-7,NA,TGTGCCAGCAGCTTATTACCTAGGGAGAGAAACTACGAGCAGTACTTC,CASSLLPRERNYEQYF
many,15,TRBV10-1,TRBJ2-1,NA,TGCGCCAAAGGAAGCGGAGTAGCTTCCTACAATGAGCAGTTCTTC,CAKGSGVASYNEQFF
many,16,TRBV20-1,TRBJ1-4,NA,TGCAGTGCTAAATTAGGACTGGCCCGCGGTCCCGAAAAACTGTTTTTT,CSAKLGLARGPEKLFF
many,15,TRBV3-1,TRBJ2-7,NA,TGTGCCAGCAGCCTCCGCTGGACTTCAAATTACGAGCAGTACTTC,CASSLRWTSNYEQYF
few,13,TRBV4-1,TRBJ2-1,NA,TGCGCCAGCAAGAATACGGCGGCCAATGAGCAGTTCTTC,CASKNTAANEQFF
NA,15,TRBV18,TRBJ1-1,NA,TGTGCCAGCTCACCACCGACACTTACTTACACTGAAGCTTTCTTT,CASSPPTLTYTEAFF
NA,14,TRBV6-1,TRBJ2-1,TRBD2,TGTGCCAGCAGTCCACTAGCGGGAAACAATGAGCAGTTCTTC,CASSPLAGNNEQFF
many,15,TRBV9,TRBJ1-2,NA,TGTGCCAGCAGCACGCTGTCGAAGGCCCTGAGTGGCTACACCTTC,CASSTLSKALSGYTF
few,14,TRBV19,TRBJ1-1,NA,TGTGCCAGTAGTATGGTGAGGATGAACACTGAAGCTTTCTTT,CASSMVRMNTEAFF
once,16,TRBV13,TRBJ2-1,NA,TGTGCCAGCAGCCCCCCTGGGGACTTCTCCTACAATGAGCAGTTCTTC,CASSPPGDFSYNEQFF
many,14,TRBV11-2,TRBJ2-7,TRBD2,TGTGCCAGCAGCTTTGGCGGTCCGGGGGGCGAGCAGTACTTC,CASSFGGPGGEQYF
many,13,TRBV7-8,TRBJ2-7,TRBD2,TGTGCCAGCAGCATTCAGCGGGACTACGAGCAGTACTTC,CASSIQRDYEQYF
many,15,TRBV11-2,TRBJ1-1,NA,TGTGCCAGCAGCTTAACTGGGACGGCGAACACTGAAGCTTTCTTT,CASSLTGTANTEAFF
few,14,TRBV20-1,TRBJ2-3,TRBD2,TGCAGTGCTAGACAGGCCGCGGGGGGAGGTACGCAGTATTTT,CSARQAAGGGTQYF
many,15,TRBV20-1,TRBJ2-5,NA,TGCAGTGCTAGCCTGTCGGGAGCGTACCAAGAGACCCAGTACTTC,CSASLSGAYQETQYF
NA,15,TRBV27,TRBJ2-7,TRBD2,TGTGCCAGCAGTTCCCACACACTAGCGAGCTACGAGCAGTACTTC,CASSSHTLASYEQYF
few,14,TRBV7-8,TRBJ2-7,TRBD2,TGTGCCAGCAGCTTACTAGCGGGAGACTACGAGCAGTACTTC,CASSLLAGDYEQYF
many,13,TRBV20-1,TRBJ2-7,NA,TGCAGTGCAAACCGCCGCTCCAACTACGAGCAGTACTTC,CSANRRSNYEQYF
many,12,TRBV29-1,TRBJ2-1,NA,TGCAGCGTTGGGGAGGCCTACAATGAGCAGTTCTTC,CSVGEAYNEQFF
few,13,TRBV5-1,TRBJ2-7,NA,TGCGCCAGCAGCATTCAAGGAGGGTACGAGCAGTACTTC,CASSIQGGYEQYF
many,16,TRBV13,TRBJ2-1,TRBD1,TGTGCCACCTACCGGGCAACAGGGGGGTCCAACAATGAGCAGTTCTTC,CATYRATGGSNNEQFF
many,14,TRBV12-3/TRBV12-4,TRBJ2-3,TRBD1,TGTGCCAGCAGACCGGACAGGGACCCAGATACGCAGTATTTT,CASRPDRDPDTQYF
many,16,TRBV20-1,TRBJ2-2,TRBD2,TGCAGTGCCAGAAAACAGCCTAGCGGTAACACCGGGGAGCTGTTTTTT,CSARKQPSGNTGELFF
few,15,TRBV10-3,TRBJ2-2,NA,TGTGCCATCAATTCCCCAAGTGACGGCACTACCGAGCTGTTTTTT,CAINSPSDGTTELFF
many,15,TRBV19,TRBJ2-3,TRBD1,TGTGCCAGTGCCCCGGAGACAGGGGGCTTACGTACGCAGTATTTT,CASAPETGGLRTQYF
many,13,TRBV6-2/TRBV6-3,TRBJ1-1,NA,TGTGCCAGCAGTTACGTGGCGGGGACTGAAGCTTTCTTT,CASSYVAGTEAFF
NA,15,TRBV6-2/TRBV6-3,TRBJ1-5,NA,TGTGCCAGCAGACTGACAGGTTATAGCAATCAGCCCCAGCGTTTT,CASRLTGYSNQPQRF
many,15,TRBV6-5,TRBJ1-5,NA,TGTGCCAGCAGTTACTCCTACTTCTCCAATCAGCCCCAGCATTTT,CASSYSYFSNQPQHF
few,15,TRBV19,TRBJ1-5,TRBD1,TGTGCCAGTAGTACCCCGAGACAGGGGGGTCAGCCCCAGCATTTT,CASSTPRQGGQPQHF
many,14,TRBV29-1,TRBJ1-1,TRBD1,TGCAGCGCCTACGCAGGGGGCGTGAACACTGAAGCTTTCTTT,CSAYAGGVNTEAFF
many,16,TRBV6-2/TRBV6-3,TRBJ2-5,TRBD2,TGTGCCAGCAGTCGACCAGCGGGAGGGCAGGGGGAGACCCAGTACTTC,CASSRPAGGQGETQYF
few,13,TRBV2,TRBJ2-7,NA,TGTGCCAGCAGTGAAGCGGGAGTCGAGGAGCAGTACTTC,CASSEAGVEEQYF
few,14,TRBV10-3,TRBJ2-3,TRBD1,TGTGCCACAAAAACAGGGGGCCAAGGGGATACGCAGTATTTT,CATKTGGQGDTQYF
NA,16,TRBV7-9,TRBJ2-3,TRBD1,TGTGCCAGCAGCTTAGCGGCCAGGGGGTCTTCACATACGCAGTATTTT,CASSLAARGSSHTQYF
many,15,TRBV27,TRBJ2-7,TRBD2,TGTGCCAGCAGTCTTATAGCGGGAGGGCCGAATGAGCAGTACTTC,CASSLIAGGPNEQYF
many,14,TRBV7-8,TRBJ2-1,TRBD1,TGTGCCAGCAGCCGGTGGACAGGGGGCGATGAGCAGTTCTTC,CASSRWTGGDEQFF
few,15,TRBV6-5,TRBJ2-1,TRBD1,TGTGCCAGCAGTTCGTCCGGGACAGGGGGTAATGAGCAGTTCTTC,CASSSSGTGGNEQFF
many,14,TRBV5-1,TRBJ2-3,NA,TGCGCCAGCAGCTTTCTACGCTACACAGATACGCAGTATTTT,CASSFLRYTDTQYF
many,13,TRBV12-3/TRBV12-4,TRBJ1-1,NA,TGTGCCAGCAGCCCGCTCCGGTGGGCTGAAGCTTTCTTT,CASSPLRWAEAFF
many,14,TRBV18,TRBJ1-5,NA,TGTGCCAGCTCACCACAGGCGTCGGATCAGCCCCAGCATTTT,CASSPQASDQPQHF
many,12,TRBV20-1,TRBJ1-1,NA,TGCAGTGTAGCGCAGAGTCTGGCTGAAGCTTTCTTT,CSVAQSLAEAFF
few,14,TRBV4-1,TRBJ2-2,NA,TGCGCCAGCAGCTTTCGAGGGGATACCGGGGAGCTGTCTTTT,CASSFRGDTGELSF
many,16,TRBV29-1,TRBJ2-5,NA,TGCAGCGTCGGACAACGAGACACTTGGTACCAAGAGACCCAGTACTTC,CSVGQRDTWYQETQYF